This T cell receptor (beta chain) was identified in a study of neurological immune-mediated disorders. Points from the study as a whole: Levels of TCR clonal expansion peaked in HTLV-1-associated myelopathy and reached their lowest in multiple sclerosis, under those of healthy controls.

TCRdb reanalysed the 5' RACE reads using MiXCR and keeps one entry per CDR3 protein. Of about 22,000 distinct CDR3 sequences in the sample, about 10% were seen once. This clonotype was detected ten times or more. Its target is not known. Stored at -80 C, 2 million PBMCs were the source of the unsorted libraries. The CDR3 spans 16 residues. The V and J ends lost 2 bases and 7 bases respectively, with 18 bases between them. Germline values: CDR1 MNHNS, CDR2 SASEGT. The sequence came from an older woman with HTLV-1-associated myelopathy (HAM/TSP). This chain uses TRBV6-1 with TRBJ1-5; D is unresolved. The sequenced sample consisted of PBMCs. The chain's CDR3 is CASSELGWGGLQPQHF. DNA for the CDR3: TGTGCCAGCAGTGAATTGGGGTGGGGTGGTTTGCAGCCCCAGCATTTT.